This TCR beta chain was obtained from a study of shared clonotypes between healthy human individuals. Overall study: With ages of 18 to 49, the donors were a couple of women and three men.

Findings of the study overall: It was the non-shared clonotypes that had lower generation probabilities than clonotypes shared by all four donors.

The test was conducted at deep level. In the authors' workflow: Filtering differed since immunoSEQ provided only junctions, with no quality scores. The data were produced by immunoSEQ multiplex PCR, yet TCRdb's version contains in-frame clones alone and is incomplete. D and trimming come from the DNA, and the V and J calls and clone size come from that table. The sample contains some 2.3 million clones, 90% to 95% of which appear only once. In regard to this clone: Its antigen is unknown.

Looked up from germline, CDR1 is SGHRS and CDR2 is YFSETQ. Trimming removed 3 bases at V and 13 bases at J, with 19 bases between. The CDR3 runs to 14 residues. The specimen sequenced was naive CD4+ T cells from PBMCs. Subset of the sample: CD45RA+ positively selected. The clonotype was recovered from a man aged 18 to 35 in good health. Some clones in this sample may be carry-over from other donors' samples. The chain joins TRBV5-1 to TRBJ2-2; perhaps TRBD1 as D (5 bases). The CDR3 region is CASSWGSTEGVLFF. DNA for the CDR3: TGCGCCAGCAGCTGGGGATCGACAGAAGGCGTGCTGTTTTTT.